This T cell receptor (beta chain) was documented in a study of somatic mutations in cytotoxic T cells in rheumatoid arthritis. Study observations and caveats: Nobody had found out which antigens the expanded CD8+ clones targeted.

Assay used: immunoSEQ multiplex PCR; TCRdb lists only in-frame clones, some missing. The sample contains about 14,000 clones, around nine tenths of which appear only once. Details on this clone: Its antigen is unknown. One end of the junction does not line up with germline, which may come from a read error.

The CDR3 is 15 amino acids. CDR1 LNHDA and CDR2 SQIVND come from the germline V gene (reference sequence). Material: CD4+ T cells sorted from blood. The receptor was derived from a man between 65 and 85 years old with rheumatoid arthritis. This chain joins TRBV19 and TRBJ2-1; 8 bases agree with TRBD2. CDR3 DNA: TGTGCCACCACGACCGGGACTAGGGCCTACAATGGGCAGTTCTTC. This codes for CATTTGTRAYNGQFF.